Presented here are 7 T cell receptor beta chains from one specimen sequenced in a study of metastatic and nonmetastatic thyroid tumors. TCRdb used MiXCR to call clones anew from the PCR reads. The sample gives 30,000 to 35,000 clones, approximately 29% of which show up once; 32% is in the top ten. The entire patient cohort was treatment-naive prior to thyroid surgery. Sequenced material: blood. The receptors derive from a female donor with papillary thyroid cancer or a benign thyroid nodule (not recorded which). Some clones in this sample may be carry-over from other donors' samples.

Turning to this clone: The junction differs from germline at one of its ends, possibly a read error. The chain combines TRBV4-2 with TRBJ2-7; tentatively, D is TRBD1 (6 bases). CDR3 length equals 14 residues. The V gene's germline CDR1 is LGHNA and CDR2 YNFKEQ. The CDR3 nucleotides are TGTGCCTGCAGCCCTTCAGGGACACCATACGAGCAGTACTTC. Its translation is CACSPSGTPYEQYF.

For this clone: The germline gene is not matched at one end of the junction; a read error may be the cause. The chain is built from TRBV6-1 and TRBJ1-5; maybe TRBD1 (5 bases). The CDR3 covers 15 residues. Germline V gene data show CDR1 as MNHNS and CDR2 as SASEGT. The CDR3 DNA is TGTGCCAGCAGCCCCGGGAAGGCAAAGGGGCAGCCCAAGCATTTT. It yields the protein CASSPGKAKGQPKHF.

This clone was seen only a few times. A much larger clone is a single base away; this may be a read error. The V call is TRBV7-2, the J call TRBJ2-6; D tentatively fits TRBD1 or TRBD2 (5 bases each). Germline V CDR1 and CDR2: SGHTA, FQGNSA. The CDR3 loop spans 15 amino acids. The CDR3 is CDSSLAGAGANVLTF. The CDR3 DNA sequence: TGTGACAGCAGCTTAGCCGGGGCCGGGGCCAACGTCCTGACTTTC.

At least ten counts were recorded for this clone. This chain connects TRBV2 to TRBJ2-3; D might be TRBD1 or TRBD2, each matching 5 bases. The CDR3 is 14 residues long. In germline, CDR1 is SNHLY, CDR2 FYNNEI. V shed 0 bases and J shed 4 bases, with 8 bases lying between them. CDR3 protein: CASSEAQGADTQYF. The CDR3 DNA reads TGTGCCAGCAGTGAAGCTCAGGGAGCAGATACGCAGTATTTT.

This CDR3 is CASSQDRSGGRETQYF. The CDR3 nucleotides read TGCGCCAGCAGCCAAGATCGGTCGGGGGGCCGGGAGACCCAGTACTTC. The chain has TRBV4-3 and TRBJ2-5; D is possibly TRBD2 (7 bases). V dropped 0 bases and J dropped 5 bases, with 16 bases sitting between them. Looked up from germline, CDR1 is LGHNA and CDR2 is YSLEER. CDR3 length: 16 amino acids.

The chain combines TRBV18 with TRBJ1-5; D remains ambiguous. V was trimmed by 3 bases and J by 5 bases, leaving 23 bases between them. CDR3 length equals 18 residues. CDR1 and CDR2 (germline): KGHSH, LQKENI. The CDR3 protein is CASSPRVHGSGCHQPQHF. CDR3 nucleotide sequence: TGTGCCAGCTCACCTAGGGTCCACGGCTCCGGGTGTCATCAGCCCCAGCATTTT.

This clone was recorded at least ten times. The V and J genes are TRBV6-1 and TRBJ2-1; 10 bases are a match to TRBD2. V lost 4 bases and J lost 3; bases outside the gene matches: 0. The CDR3 has 14 amino acids. Germline assignment: CDR1 MNHNS and CDR2 SASEGT. CDR3 sequence (DNA): TGTGCCAGCAGTGGACTAGCGGGCTACAATGAGCAGTTCTTC. This translates into CASSGLAGYNEQFF.